The 28 T cell receptor beta chains below come from one sample, sequenced in a study of blood T cells in healthy people across ages. Then a second PCR, running about 6 to 11 cycles, was carried out with a sample-barcoded 5' primer and a J-beta primer mix. Via MiXCR, TCRdb re-called the 5' RACE reads, giving one row per CDR3 protein. The table shows approximately 1.5 million distinct CDR3 sequences, with approximately 43% occurring only once. The specimen was blood. The receptors shown here come from a woman aged 18-29 years in good health.

This clonotype was observed a few times. This chain joins TRBV28 and TRBJ1-4, with D maybe TRBD1 (5 bases). Germline loops: CDR1 MDHEN, CDR2 SYDVKM. This CDR3 comprises 16 residues. Trimming took 6 bases from V and 3 from J, leaving 17 bases between them. The CDR3 here is CASSEYQGSANEKLFF. The DNA for the CDR3 is TGTGCCAGCAGCGAATATCAGGGCTCGGCTAATGAAAAACTGTTTTTT. Looking up the rest from reference TRBV28 and TRBJ1-4 gives the full variable domain: DVKVTQSSRYLVKRTGEKVFLECVQDMDHENMFWYRQDPGLGLRLIYFSYDVKMKEKGDIPEGYSVSREKKERFSLILESASTNQTSMYLCASSEYQGSANEKLFFGSGTQLSVL.

The chain recombines TRBV4-1 with TRBJ2-7; D tentatively reads TRBD1 or TRBD2 (5 bases each). The last part of the DNA fits TRBJ2-5 better; the J call may be wrong. The CDR3 runs to 13 residues. Looked up from germline, CDR1 is MGHRA and CDR2 is YSYEKL. This CDR3 is CASSSGTAETQYF. The CDR3 DNA follows: TGCGCCAGCAGCTCTGGGACGGCGGAGACCCAGTACTTC.

This clonotype was seen a handful of times. The chain carries TRBV12-3 or TRBV12-4 and TRBJ2-5; 9 bases line up with TRBD2. J lost 5 bases, V lost 3 bases, and 7 bases had no gene match. This CDR3 is 15 amino acids long. As DNA, the CDR3 is TGTGCCAGCAGTTTTCGCGGGGGGGCCTTGGAGACCCAGTACTTC. It specifies CASSFRGGALETQYF.

In this sample, this clonotype turned up many times. The chain recombines TRBV7-2 with TRBJ2-3; D gene ambiguous. Germline values: CDR1 SGHTA, CDR2 FQGNSA. V was clipped by 1 base and J by 2 bases, with 1 base between them. The CDR3 contains 12 residues. The CDR3 coding sequence is TGTGCCAGCAGCTTAGACACAGATACGCAGTATTTT. This gives the protein CASSLDTDTQYF. The full variable domain, in which reference TRBV7-2 and TRBJ2-3 provide the parts outside the CDR3, is GAGVSQSPSNKVTEKGKDVELRCDPISGHTALYWYRQSLGQGLEFLIYFQGNSAPDKSGLPSDRFSAERTGGSVSTLTIQRTQQEDSAVYLCASSLDTDTQYFGPGTRLTVL.

The V gene is TRBV7-2, the J gene TRBJ2-7; 10 bases agree with TRBD2. Per germline, CDR1 SGHTA and CDR2 FQGNSA. V was clipped by 1 base and J by 1 base; unmatched bases: 7. The CDR3 loop spans 17 amino acids. This CDR3 is CASSLGSSGRRSYEQYF. The CDR3 DNA is TGTGCCAGCAGCTTAGGGTCTAGCGGGAGACGGTCCTACGAGCAGTACTTC.

The chain uses TRBV11-2 and TRBJ2-7; D unclear. Trimming removed 1 base from V and 3 bases from J, with 7 bases in between. From germline, CDR1 is SGHAT and CDR2 FQNNGV. The CDR3 runs 13 residues. CDR3 sequence: CASSLGEFYEQYF. Here the CDR3 DNA reads TGTGCCAGCAGCTTAGGAGAATTCTACGAGCAGTACTTC.

This clonotype came up a few times. The chain joins TRBV24-1 to TRBJ2-1, with TRBD2 as a possible D gene (5 bases). The CDR3 is 13 amino acids. The V gene's germline CDR1 is KGHDR and CDR2 SFDVKD. V shed 0 bases and J shed 9 bases, with 8 bases lying between them. The CDR3 here is CATSDLTSGEQFF. The CDR3 region has the DNA TGTGCCACCAGTGATTTGACTAGTGGTGAGCAGTTCTTC.

This clonotype was seen once. This sequence joins TRBV4-3 and TRBJ2-5; 8 bases line up with TRBD2. CDR1 is LGHNA and CDR2 is YSLEER in the germline V gene. The CDR3 contains 17 residues. The V gene end was trimmed by 1 base and the J gene end by 5 bases; junction bases not matched to a gene: 12. The CDR3 is CASSQGPGLGDRETQYF. The CDR3 nucleotides are TGCGCCAGCAGCCAAGGCCCGGGACTAGGAGACAGGGAGACCCAGTACTTC.

This clonotype came up once. This chain links TRBV20-1 with TRBJ2-5; a possible D gene is TRBD2 (5 bases). The closer fit of TRBJ2-7 to the DNA end suggests the J call may be wrong. Germline CDR1 reads DFQATT; CDR2 reads SNEGSKA (reference sequence). The CDR3 consists of 16 residues. This chain's CDR3 is CSARRPEAIFPYEQYF. The CDR3, as DNA: TGCAGTGCTAGACGGCCGGAGGCCATTTTCCCGTACGAGCAGTACTTC.

This clonotype was recorded only once. This may arise from a read error, as a much more abundant clone is one base away. The V gene is TRBV5-1, the J gene TRBJ1-1, with 8 bases aligning to TRBD1. Germline V CDR1 and CDR2: SGHRS, YFSETQ. The CDR3 runs to 15 residues. The CDR3 region is CTSSPESTGATEAFF. CDR3 DNA: TGCACCAGCAGCCCAGAATCGACAGGGGCCACTGAAGCTTTCTTT. The full variable domain, in which reference TRBV5-1 and TRBJ1-1 provide the parts outside the CDR3, is KAGVTQTPRYLIKTRGQQVTLSCSPISGHRSVSWYQQTPGQGLQFLFEYFSETQRNKGNFPGRFSGRQFSNSRSEMNVSTLELGDSALYLCTSSPESTGATEAFFGQGTRLTVV.

Only a few counts were recorded for this clonotype. This chain links TRBV2 with TRBJ1-6; D unresolved. The CDR3 contains 16 residues. The V gene lost 5 bases and the J gene lost 6 bases, with 17 bases spanning the gap. CDR1 is SNHLY and CDR2 is FYNNEI in the germline V gene. For the CDR3, the DNA is TGTGCCAGCAGTCTTCCTCCCGGAGTTGCTAATTCACCCCTCCACTTT. Protein: CASSLPPGVANSPLHF.

J is TRBJ2-3 and V is TRBV10-3, with D possibly TRBD1 on 5 matching bases. This CDR3 spans 17 amino acids. In germline, CDR1 is ENHRY, CDR2 SYGVKD. V shed 0 bases and J shed 2 bases, with 15 bases lying between them. DNA for the CDR3: TGTGCCATCAGTGAGTCACCAGACAGACAGCACACAGATACGCAGTATTTT. Its translation: CAISESPDRQHTDTQYF.

This clonotype came up many times. This chain uses TRBV15 with TRBJ1-2; D gene unclear. CDR1 LNHNV and CDR2 YYDKDF come from the germline V gene (reference sequence). The CDR3 has 15 amino acids. Trimming shortened V by 3 bases and J by 2 bases, and 13 bases separated the two germline ends. CDR3 amino acids: CATSSPYTENYGYTF. CDR3 nucleotide sequence: TGTGCCACCAGCAGCCCATACACGGAGAACTATGGCTACACCTTC.

In regard to this clonotype: A read error may produce the germline difference seen at one junction end. V gene TRBV7-2 combines with J gene TRBJ2-3; 10 nucleotides match TRBD2. CDR3 length: 15 amino acids. CDR1 SGHTA and CDR2 FQGNSA come from the germline V gene. CDR3 bases: TGTGCCTGCAGCTTACTTGTTAGCGGGGGGGATACGCAGTATTTT. Translation: CACSLLVSGGDTQYF.

This clonotype was counted between two and nine times. The chain uses TRBV4-3 and TRBJ2-1; no clear D. Trimming removed 1 base from V and 3 bases from J, with 16 bases in between. Germline CDR1 is LGHNA and CDR2 is YSLEER. The CDR3 runs 17 residues. CDR3: CASSQVVSRVGYNEQFF. CDR3 in DNA: TGCGCCAGCAGCCAAGTAGTTTCAAGGGTGGGCTACAATGAGCAGTTCTTC.

The V gene is TRBV4-3, the J gene TRBJ1-2; tentatively, D is TRBD1 (5 bases). The V and J ends lost 0 bases and 0 bases respectively, with 11 bases between them. The CDR3 runs 16 residues. CDR1 and CDR2 (germline): LGHNA, YSLEER. CDR3 sequence: CASSQDVRQTNYGYTF. DNA for the CDR3: TGCGCCAGCAGCCAAGATGTCAGACAGACTAACTATGGCTACACCTTC.

This clonotype was counted a few times. This rearrangement joins TRBV4-1 to TRBJ2-7; 7 bases match TRBD1. The germline V gene encodes CDR1 MGHRA and CDR2 YSYEKL. The CDR3 sequence is 14 residues long. Losses at the gene ends were 4 bases for V and 3 bases for J; bases not matched to a gene: 6. As DNA, the CDR3 is TGCGCCAGCAGCCCCTCCGGGACAGTCTACGAGCAGTACTTC. Protein sequence: CASSPSGTVYEQYF.

Note on this clonotype: Sequence at one end of the junction differs from germline and may be a read error. This sequence joins TRBV5-1 and TRBJ1-2; D perhaps matches TRBD1 (5 bases). Looked up from germline, CDR1 is SGHRS and CDR2 is YFSETQ. This CDR3 is 15 amino acids long. The DNA for the CDR3 is TGCGCCAGCAGCCCCAGAACCGGGGGGAACTATGGCCACACCTTC. The encoded protein is CASSPRTGGNYGHTF.

The chain employs TRBV4-3 and TRBJ2-7; a possible D gene is TRBD2 (5 bases). Trimming took 1 base from V and 3 from J, leaving 13 bases between them. The V gene's germline CDR1 is LGHNA and CDR2 YSLEER. This CDR3 is built from 15 residues. The CDR3 spells CASSQVRAALYEQYF. The CDR3 DNA sequence: TGCGCCAGCAGCCAAGTACGAGCGGCCCTCTACGAGCAGTACTTC.

This clonotype was recorded a few times. This chain links TRBV3-1 with TRBJ2-1, with D tentatively TRBD2 (7 bases). CDR3 size: 17 residues. The germline V gene encodes CDR1 LGHDT and CDR2 YNNKEL (reference sequence). The V end lost 4 bases, the J end lost 0 bases, and 16 bases lay between the germline ends. This CDR3 reads CASSRRGPISSYNEQFF. CDR3 DNA: TGTGCCAGCAGCCGGCGGGGGCCCATTAGCTCCTACAATGAGCAGTTCTTC.

The chain carries TRBV6-6 and TRBJ2-7, with TRBD1 as a possible D gene (5 bases). Germline values: CDR1 MNHNY, CDR2 SVGAGI (reference sequence). The CDR3 is 13 amino acids. V lost 6 bases and J 3 bases, leaving 12 bases between the germline ends. In nucleotides, the CDR3 is TGTGCCAGCAGCCGACAGATAGACTACGAGCAGTACTTC. Translated: CASSRQIDYEQYF.

The V gene is TRBV20-1, the J gene TRBJ2-4; no firm D call. Trimming shortened V by 4 bases and J by 13 bases, and 14 bases separated the two germline ends. This CDR3 is built from 11 residues. The germline V gene has CDR1 DFQATT and CDR2 SNEGSKA (reference sequence). CDR3 amino acids: CSAKVYNEQYF. In DNA form, the CDR3 reads TGCAGTGCTAAGGTTTACAATGAGCAGTACTTC.

A note on this clonotype: This clone may be a read error of a much larger clone one base away. CDR3 protein: CASSKVAGNSHEQYF. CDR3 nucleotides: TGTGCCAGCAGCAAAGTTGCGGGTAATTCCCACGAGCAGTACTTC. The chain couples TRBV21-1 to TRBJ2-7; TRBD2, as called in the table, went unchecked against the DNA. TRBV21-1 is marked as a pseudogene. The CDR3 has 15 residues.

This clonotype came up a few times. The chain employs TRBV6-5 and TRBJ2-3; D is possibly TRBD2 (6 bases). Per the germline V gene, CDR1 is MNHEY and CDR2 is SVGAGI. The germline V and J ends were trimmed by 0 bases and 7 bases, with 20 bases remaining between them. This CDR3 has 17 amino acids. The CDR3 protein is CASSYSVGLSSIHTQYF. The CDR3, as DNA: TGTGCCAGCAGTTACTCCGTGGGACTGTCTTCCATACATACGCAGTATTTT.

This clonotype was seen a few times. V is TRBV3-1 and J is TRBJ1-5, with a weak D call TRBD1 (5 bases). The CDR3 extends over 17 amino acids. Germline V CDR1 and CDR2: LGHDT, YNNKEL (reference sequence). V was shortened by 0 bases and J by 2 bases, with 14 bases between the two germline ends. Here the CDR3 DNA reads TGTGCCAGCAGCCAAGATAGTCGGCAGGGCGGCAATCAGCCCCAGCATTTT. Translation gives CASSQDSRQGGNQPQHF.

This clonotype came up a few times. This chain joins TRBV20-1 and TRBJ2-7; D is tentatively TRBD1 or TRBD2 (5 bases each). Trimming took 6 bases from V and 6 from J, leaving 18 bases between them. CDR1 and CDR2 (germline): DFQATT, SNEGSKA (reference sequence). CDR3 length: 13 amino acids. CDR3 bases: TGCAGTGCCACCCCGGGACCCCTCTCCGAGCAGTACTTC. Translation: CSATPGPLSEQYF.

The chain joins TRBV7-8 to TRBJ2-1; tentatively, D is TRBD2 (6 bases). Germline lookup yields CDR1 SGHVS and CDR2 FQNEAQ. Deletions cut 5 bases from V and 8 bases from J, with 25 bases between. The CDR3 covers 17 residues. CDR3: CASSLLSQGGQVYEQFF. The CDR3 coding sequence is TGTGCCAGCAGCCTTCTAAGCCAGGGAGGTCAAGTCTATGAGCAGTTCTTC.

V and J are TRBV7-9 and TRBJ1-4; a possible D gene is TRBD1 (6 bases). The CDR3 extends over 16 amino acids. V lost 3 bases, J lost 8 bases, and 19 bases lay in between. Germline V gene sequence: CDR1 SEHNR, CDR2 FQNEAQ (reference sequence). The chain's CDR3 is CASSLQGRSTREKLFF. Here the CDR3 DNA reads TGTGCCAGCAGCTTGCAGGGGAGATCGACTAGAGAAAAACTGTTTTTT.